The 25 T cell receptor beta chains below all came from one sample that was sequenced in a study of T cells in Graves' hyperthyroidism and ophthalmopathy. Template material for amplifying TCR beta CDR3 regions consisted of RNA transcripts. The HTBI primer set served for first-round RT-PCR of the TCR CDR3. Each CDR3 protein is one row after TCRdb ran MiXCR on the multiplex PCR reads. Of roughly 250,000 distinct CDR3 sequences listed, roughly 15% are singletons. The sequenced sample was blood. These receptors all stem from a woman between 35 and 50 years old with Graves' hyperthyroidism that later progressed to Graves' ophthalmopathy.

This clonotype was detected many times. This chain uses TRBV2 with TRBJ1-5; D unclear. The CDR3 spans 14 residues. Germline CDR1 is SNHLY and CDR2 is FYNNEI. V was pared by 2 bases and J by 2 bases, with 7 bases between. CDR3 DNA: TGTGCCAGCAGTGAACCCGTGGGCAATCAGCCCCAGCATTTT. Residues: CASSEPVGNQPQHF.

This clonotype has at least ten counts. The chain combines TRBV6-1 with TRBJ1-2; 8 bases map to TRBD1. Unmatched junction bases numbered 8, after V lost 7 bases and J lost 4 bases. This CDR3 comprises 14 residues. Germline lookup yields CDR1 MNHNS and CDR2 SASEGT. As DNA, the CDR3 is TGTGCCAGCACACACAGGGGGGATTTCTATGGCTACACCTTC. Encoded protein: CASTHRGDFYGYTF.

CDR3 DNA sequence: TGTGCCAGCAGTCTTCATGGGACCTCAACCGGGGAGCTGTTTTTT. This codes for CASSLHGTSTGELFF. This chain links TRBV6-2 or TRBV6-3 with TRBJ2-2; D assignment may be TRBD1 or TRBD2 (5 bases each). From germline, CDR1 is MNHEY and CDR2 SVGEGT. The CDR3 totals 15 residues. The germline V and J ends were trimmed by 5 bases and 5 bases, with 15 bases remaining between them.

The gene calls are TRBV19 and TRBJ2-7, with D possibly called TRBD1 or TRBD2 (5 bases each). Trimming took off 5 bases at V and 5 bases at J, with 22 bases between the two ends. This CDR3 spans 16 amino acids. Germline CDR1 and CDR2: LNHDA and SQIVND (reference sequence). The CDR3 DNA follows: TGTGCCAGTAGTGGGGGAGTCACTGACTTTCTGCACGAGCAGTACTTC. Translation gives CASSGGVTDFLHEQYF.

Ten or more counts support this clonotype. The chain combines TRBV4-1 with TRBJ2-1; D call uncertain. The CDR3 is 12 amino acids. The V and J ends lost 0 bases and 11 bases respectively, with 8 bases between them. In germline, CDR1 is MGHRA, CDR2 YSYEKL. CDR3 residues: CASSQDGRKQFF. The CDR3 coding sequence is TGCGCCAGCAGCCAAGACGGACGAAAGCAGTTCTTC.

Ten or more counts support this clonotype. This chain connects TRBV4-1 to TRBJ2-1; D not certain. V was clipped by 4 bases and J by 13 bases, with 17 bases between them. The CDR3 length is 13 residues. Germline V lookup: CDR1 MGHRA, CDR2 YSYEKL. CDR3 sequence reads: CASSLVLPRAQFF. CDR3 sequence (DNA): TGCGCCAGCAGCCTTGTATTACCAAGGGCTCAGTTCTTC.

This clonotype was picked up a small number of times. In DNA form, the CDR3 reads TGCGCCAGCAGTGATACCCTAAAGAGCTCCTACGAGCAGTACTTC. Protein sequence: CASSDTLKSSYEQYF. V usage is TRBV4-1 and J usage is TRBJ2-7; D remains ambiguous. The V end lost 6 bases, the J end lost 0 bases, and 15 bases lay between the germline ends. The CDR3 has 15 residues. Per germline, CDR1 MGHRA and CDR2 YSYEKL.

The genes are TRBV11-2 and TRBJ2-2, with 7 nucleotides matching TRBD2. V lost 5 bases to trimming and J lost 7 bases; unmatched junction nucleotides: 7. The V gene's germline CDR1 is SGHAT and CDR2 FQNNGV. The CDR3 covers 14 residues. Written as DNA, the CDR3 is TGTGCCAGCAGCCCCCGCGGGAGCAACGGGGAGCTGTTTTTT. It codes for CASSPRGSNGELFF.

This clonotype has just a few counts. The rearrangement links TRBV19 to TRBJ2-1, with 7 positions matching TRBD1. Germline V gene data show CDR1 as LNHDA and CDR2 as SQIVND (reference sequence). Germline trimming cut 5 bases from V and 4 bases from J; bases unmatched to any gene: 5. The CDR3 spans 14 residues. The CDR3 DNA sequence: TGTGCCAGTAGTCTACTACAGGGGTACAATGAGCAGTTCTTC. Its protein is CASSLLQGYNEQFF.

V usage is TRBV28 and J usage is TRBJ2-7; 8 bases are a match to TRBD2. Trimming at V came to 1 base and at J to 5 bases, leaving 13 bases not matched to a gene. Per germline, CDR1 MDHEN and CDR2 SYDVKM. The CDR3 sequence is 17 residues long. This chain's CDR3 is CASSLFVGVGRANEQYF. CDR3 nucleotide sequence: TGTGCCAGCAGTTTATTCGTCGGTGTCGGGAGGGCAAACGAGCAGTACTTC. Looking up the rest from reference TRBV28 and TRBJ2-7 gives the full variable domain: DVKVTQSSRYLVKRTGEKVFLECVQDMDHENMFWYRQDPGLGLRLIYFSYDVKMKEKGDIPEGYSVSREKKERFSLILESASTNQTSMYLCASSLFVGVGRANEQYFGPGTRLTVT.

This clonotype showed up just a few times. The conserved phenylalanine or tryptophan normally closing the CDR3 is absent here, so this likely arose from a read error. The CDR3 reads CASSLDPGRARPGNTIYL. CDR3 sequence (DNA): TGTGCCAGCAGCTTAGACCCCGGACGGGCGAGACCTGGAAACACCATATATCTT. The chain carries TRBV11-2 and TRBJ1-3, with no clear D. CDR1 SGHAT and CDR2 FQNNGV come from the germline V gene. The CDR3 length is 18 residues. The V gene lost 0 bases and the J gene lost 2 bases, with 17 bases spanning the gap.

The gene calls are TRBV2 and TRBJ1-5; the D is unclear. In germline, CDR1 is SNHLY, CDR2 FYNNEI. The CDR3 extends over 16 amino acids. The germline V and J ends were trimmed by 2 bases and 3 bases, with 14 bases remaining between them. The CDR3 bases are TGTGCCAGCAGTGAATTTCTGGCAGCCTTCAATCAGCCCCAGCATTTT. Protein sequence: CASSEFLAAFNQPQHF.

There are a few counts of this clonotype. The chain has TRBV4-1 and TRBJ1-5; D might be TRBD1 (5 bases). The CDR3 is 14 amino acids. In germline, CDR1 is MGHRA, CDR2 YSYEKL. V was shortened by 3 bases and J by 4 bases, with 10 bases between the two germline ends. Here the CDR3 DNA reads TGCGCCAGCAGCCACGGGGGTCCTAATCAGCCCCAGCATTTT. It translates to CASSHGGPNQPQHF.

The sample holds many counts of this clonotype. This chain joins TRBV19 and TRBJ2-7; the match to TRBD1 covers 12 bases. V was pared by 5 bases and J by 4 bases, with 3 bases of the junction left unmatched. CDR3 length: 14 residues. The germline V gene encodes CDR1 LNHDA and CDR2 SQIVND (reference sequence). CDR3 in DNA: TGTGCCAGTAGTGGGACAGGGGGCAAATACGAGCAGTACTTC. This gives the protein CASSGTGGKYEQYF.

In this sample, this clonotype turned up many times. The rearrangement links TRBV9 to TRBJ1-1; D is possibly TRBD1 (6 bases). CDR1 is SGDLS and CDR2 is YYNGEE in the germline V gene. The CDR3 loop spans 17 amino acids. V was shortened by 0 bases and J by 4 bases, with 19 bases between the two germline ends. Here the CDR3 DNA reads TGTGCCAGCAGCGTAGTGTCAGGACGGGGGCCGAGCACTGAAGCTTTCTTT. This gives the protein CASSVVSGRGPSTEAFF.

This clonotype was detected many times. The chain employs TRBV6-1 and TRBJ2-7, with a possible D match to TRBD2 (5 bases). V was clipped by 10 bases and J by 7 bases, with 23 bases between them. This CDR3 spans 14 amino acids. Germline CDR1 MNHNS, CDR2 SASEGT. The CDR3 DNA follows: TGTGCCATCCAAGTTGGACTTTCAGAAGGGGAGCAGTACTTC. Translation: CAIQVGLSEGEQYF.

This clonotype was observed at least ten times. J is TRBJ2-1 and V is TRBV7-3; D might be TRBD1 (5 bases). Germline V gene data show CDR1 as SGHTA and CDR2 as FQGTGA. V was trimmed by 5 bases and J by 9 bases, leaving 14 bases between them. CDR3 length: 13 amino acids. The CDR3 DNA follows: TGTGCCAGCAGCCCCTCTCTAAGGGGTGAGCAGTTCTTC. The encoded protein is CASSPSLRGEQFF. The variable domain in full, with the rest retrieved from reference TRBV7-3 and TRBJ2-1, is GAGVSQTPSNKVTEKGKYVELRCDPISGHTALYWYRQSLGQGPEFLIYFQGTGAADDSGLPNDRFFAVRPEGSVSTLKIQRTERGDSAVYLCASSPSLRGEQFFGPGTRLTVL.

This clonotype has more than one count but fewer than ten. This chain links TRBV3-1 with TRBJ2-3, with 8 bases fitting TRBD2. J was trimmed by 4 bases and V by 5 bases; bases with no gene match: 11. The germline V gene encodes CDR1 LGHDT and CDR2 YNNKEL (reference sequence). The CDR3 spans 16 residues. The CDR3 DNA sequence: TGTGCCAGCAGCTTCCATAGCGGGATGGGCCCAGATACGCAGTATTTT. Translating it yields CASSFHSGMGPDTQYF.

This clonotype was counted ten times or more. The chain carries TRBV28 and TRBJ2-7, with D perhaps matching TRBD2 (6 bases). Germline CDR1 reads MDHEN; CDR2 reads SYDVKM. The CDR3 runs to 14 residues. Trimming took off 7 bases at V and 0 bases at J, with 13 bases between the two ends. The CDR3 coding sequence is TGTGCCAGCAAGGAGGGCGGAGCCTCCTACGAGCAGTACTTC. The encoded protein is CASKEGGASYEQYF.

This clonotype was seen many times. The chain joins TRBV2 to TRBJ2-7, with 9 bases identical to TRBD2. The V segment lost 6 bases and the J segment 4 bases; nucleotides outside the gene matches: 10. The CDR3 consists of 15 residues. Germline V gene data show CDR1 as SNHLY and CDR2 as FYNNEI. The CDR3 coding sequence is TGTGCCAGCAGAGACGCCGGGACTAGCAATTACGAGCAGTACTTC. Protein: CASRDAGTSNYEQYF.

This clonotype was observed many times. The V gene is TRBV12-3 or TRBV12-4, the J gene TRBJ2-5; D might be TRBD1 or TRBD2, each matching 5 bases. V gave up 5 bases and J gave up 2 bases, with 9 bases separating them. The CDR3 is 13 residues long. The CDR3 spells CASSGGIQETQYF. CDR3 nucleotide sequence: TGTGCCAGCAGTGGGGGAATTCAAGAGACCCAGTACTTC.

This clonotype was counted at least ten times. The chain has TRBV3-1 and TRBJ2-5; weak D call: TRBD2 (6 bases). V was cut by 4 bases and J by 7 bases, with 16 bases left in between. Looked up from germline, CDR1 is LGHDT and CDR2 is YNNKEL (reference sequence). This CDR3 contains 14 residues. CDR3 nucleotide sequence: TGTGCCAGCAGCCCGGGACTGTCCCGGGGGACCCAGTACTTC. It yields the protein CASSPGLSRGTQYF.

This clonotype has ten or more counts. This sequence joins TRBV4-1 and TRBJ2-1; tentatively, D is TRBD2 (6 bases). Germline V gene sequence: CDR1 MGHRA, CDR2 YSYEKL. CDR3 size: 14 residues. The V gene lost 3 bases and the J gene lost 8 bases, with 14 bases spanning the gap. CDR3 nucleotide sequence: TGCGCCAGCAGCCACGCGGGACTCCCACATGAGCAGTTCTTC. It is translated as CASSHAGLPHEQFF.

This clonotype was seen repeatedly, ten times or more. The CDR3 DNA reads as TGTGCCAGCAGCCAAGGGGCGCTAGCGGCTGTCGGATACGAGCAGTACTTC. It translates to CASSQGALAAVGYEQYF. The genes are TRBV3-1 and TRBJ2-7; 7 nucleotides match TRBD2. The germline gives CDR1 LGHDT, CDR2 YNNKEL (reference sequence). This CDR3 spans 17 amino acids. The trim removed 1 base at V and 4 bases at J, leaving 13 bases unmatched.

This clonotype came up many times. This sequence joins TRBV27 and TRBJ2-1, with 7 bases lining up with TRBD2. The CDR3 totals 15 residues. CDR1 is MNHEY and CDR2 is SMNVEV in the germline V gene (reference sequence). The V and J ends lost 4 bases and 2 bases, in that order; junction bases with no gene match: 5. The CDR3 DNA sequence: TGTGCCAGCAGTTGGCAGGGAGGGCCCTACAATGAGCAGTTCTTC. Its protein is CASSWQGGPYNEQFF.